This T cell receptor (beta chain) comes out of a study of cytomegalovirus exposure and HLA in healthy donors. Study summary: An early data release held tens of millions of unique TCRs from HLA-typed donors. Findings and caveats of the study: According to a later analysis, most TCR beta chains associated with CMV appeared HLA-restricted.

CDR3 length: 15 amino acids. V was trimmed by 4 bases and J by 6 bases, leaving 15 bases between them. Germline lookup yields CDR1 LGHNA and CDR2 YNFKEQ. This clone was detected only a few times. Antigen unknown. In nominal health when sampled, donors likely had unrecorded immune exposures nonetheless. PCR primers comprised 60 Vbeta and 13 Jbeta primers. The assay was immunoSEQ multiplex PCR, and TCRdb's table has in-frame clones only and misses some. The table lists about 86,000 clones, roughly 79% of them singletons. The sample consisted of PBMCs. The chain links TRBV4-2 to TRBJ2-2; a weak D match, TRBD2 (6 bases). This sequence originates from a female donor in good health and CMV-seronegative. The CDR3 DNA reads as TGTGCCAGCAGCCCGGGCGGGGTGTCCCCCGGGGAGCTGTTTTTT. Translated: CASSPGGVSPGELFF.